This TCR beta chain was sequenced for a study of radiotherapy plus CTLA-4 blockade in lung cancer. On the study more broadly: Of all patients, over 15% responded objectively and approximately 29% showed disease control.

Comments on this clone: Antigen: not known.

Repertoires were generated with immunoSEQ multiplex PCR, while TCRdb's copy carries only in-frame clones and drops some. Of roughly 78,000 clones listed, around 80% were seen once; the top ten hold less than 7.5%. Study findings and constraints: Blood TCR clones of tumor origin expanded after radiotherapy plus ipilimumab. Response, reportedly, was best predicted by interferon-beta along with early blood T cell clone dynamics.

Those patients who had chemo-refractory metastatic non-small-cell lung cancer were given focal radiation along with CTLA-4 blockade through ipilimumab. Trimming took off 4 bases at V and 5 bases at J, with 11 bases between the two ends. This CDR3 contains 13 residues. Germline loops: CDR1 MNHEY, CDR2 SMNVEV (reference sequence). This rearrangement joins TRBV27 to TRBJ1-1, with D perhaps matching TRBD1 (6 bases). Sequenced material: peripheral blood, taken from a patient treated with radiotherapy plus ipilimumab. This sequence was found in a human donor with non-small cell lung cancer who had a complete response to radiotherapy plus ipilimumab. The CDR3 DNA reads as TGTGCCAGCAGTTACCAGGGGAGAACTGAAGCTTTCTTT. Translated, it gives CASSYQGRTEAFF.